The 26 T cell receptor beta chains given below trace back to one sample, sequenced in a study of T cell responses to AZD1222 COVID-19 vaccine. The method was immunoSEQ multiplex PCR; TCRdb's version includes in-frame clones alone and lacks a portion of them. The sample has some 170,000 clones, approximately 94% seen once. The sequences come from peripheral blood, collected 28 days after the second AZD1222 dose. The receptors originated from an adult who received the AZD1222 COVID-19 vaccine.

The CDR3 protein is CASSPISGSNTEAFF. As DNA, the CDR3 is TGTGCCAGCTCACCAATTTCAGGGTCGAACACTGAAGCTTTCTTT. The genes are TRBV18 and TRBJ1-1; tentatively, D is TRBD1 (5 bases). The CDR3 is 15 residues long. Trimming stripped 2 bases from V and 1 base from J, with 11 bases between. CDR1 and CDR2 (germline): KGHSH, LQKENI.

The genes are TRBV7-6 and TRBJ1-1; TRBD1 aligns across 10 bases. CDR3 length: 16 residues. Germline loops: CDR1 SGHVS, CDR2 FNYEAQ. Trimming cost V 5 bases and J 4 bases; bases outside gene matches: 10. CDR3 protein: CASSTGVGQGGTEAFF. DNA for the CDR3: TGTGCCAGCAGCACGGGCGTAGGACAGGGGGGCACTGAAGCTTTCTTT.

The chain combines TRBV10-3 with TRBJ2-3; the D gene is possibly TRBD1 (6 bases). Germline lookup yields CDR1 ENHRY and CDR2 SYGVKD. Trimming shortened V by 8 bases and J by 0 bases, and 12 bases separated the two germline ends. CDR3 length: 14 residues. In nucleotides, the CDR3 is TGTGCCATCTCTGAGGGGGATAGCACAGATACGCAGTATTTT. Its translation is CAISEGDSTDTQYF.

The V gene is TRBV10-3, the J gene TRBJ2-3; 15 bases agree with TRBD2. The CDR3 covers 16 residues. The trim removed 5 bases at V and 3 bases at J, leaving 3 bases unmatched. Germline V gene lookup returns CDR1 ENHRY and CDR2 SYGVKD. CDR3 region: CAISTGLAGGTDTQYF. The CDR3 DNA sequence: TGTGCCATCAGTACGGGACTAGCGGGAGGAACAGATACGCAGTATTTT.

The chain is built from TRBV18 and TRBJ2-5; D not certain. The CDR3 covers 14 residues. CDR1 and CDR2 (germline): KGHSH, LQKENI. Trimming took off 6 bases at V and 0 bases at J, with 11 bases between the two ends. The CDR3 sequence is CASSLQYNQETQYF. CDR3 in DNA: TGTGCCAGCTCTCTGCAGTATAACCAAGAGACCCAGTACTTC. Drawing the rest from reference TRBV18 and TRBJ2-5, the complete variable domain is NAGVMQNPRHLVRRRGQEARLRCSPMKGHSHVYWYRQLPEEGLKFMVYLQKENIIDESGMPKERFSAEFPKEGPSILRIQQVVRGDSAAYFCASSLQYNQETQYFGPGTRLLVL.

The chain has TRBV2 and TRBJ2-1; weak D call: TRBD1 (6 bases). V lost 8 bases to trimming and J lost 6 bases, with 20 bases between them. CDR3 length: 15 amino acids. Per the germline V gene, CDR1 is SNHLY and CDR2 is FYNNEI. CDR3 sequence reads: CASSEMGQGFNEQFF. DNA of the CDR3: TGTGCCAGCTCTGAAATGGGGCAGGGGTTCAATGAGCAGTTCTTC.

This chain connects TRBV7-8 to TRBJ2-3; 11 bases fit TRBD2. With 2 bases clipped from V and 0 bases from J, the junction kept 4 bases outside the gene matches. Germline CDR1 SGHVS, CDR2 FQNEAQ. The CDR3 spans 17 residues. CDR3 bases: TGTGCCAGCAGCTTACCGAGACTAGCGGGGAGCACAGATACGCAGTATTTT. It is translated as CASSLPRLAGSTDTQYF.

V usage is TRBV2 and J usage is TRBJ2-3; TRBD2 is a possible D gene (6 bases). There are 15 residues in the CDR3. Trimming shortened V by 6 bases and J by 3 bases, and 16 bases separated the two germline ends. Germline V lookup: CDR1 SNHLY, CDR2 FYNNEI. CDR3 protein: CASSGDSLRTDTQYF. CDR3 coding DNA: TGTGCCAGCAGCGGGGACTCCCTACGAACAGATACGCAGTATTTT. Complete variable domain (other parts from reference TRBV2 and TRBJ2-3): EPEVTQTPSHQVTQMGQEVILRCVPISNHLYFYWYRQILGQKVEFLVSFYNNEISEKSEIFDDQFSVERPDGSNFTLKIRSTKLEDSAMYFCASSGDSLRTDTQYFGPGTRLTVL.

The rearrangement joins TRBV7-9 to TRBJ1-1; D gene uncertain. Trimming pared 5 bases from V and 4 bases from J, leaving 17 bases between. Germline V lookup: CDR1 SEHNR, CDR2 FQNEAQ (reference sequence). There are 15 residues in the CDR3. In nucleotides, the CDR3 is TGTGCCAGCAGCCCCTCGGACCTCCGAGGCACTGAAGCTTTCTTT. Amino acid sequence: CASSPSDLRGTEAFF.

This chain links TRBV5-1 with TRBJ2-1, with 7 bases fitting TRBD2. Trimming removed 3 bases from V and 2 bases from J; junction bases left unmatched: 5. Looked up from germline, CDR1 is SGHRS and CDR2 is YFSETQ. The CDR3 spans 15 residues. CDR3 DNA sequence: TGCGCCAGCAGCTACAGCGGGACTACCTACAATGAGCAGTTCTTC. This encodes CASSYSGTTYNEQFF.

The rearrangement uses TRBV30 and TRBJ1-1; 7 bases are shared with TRBD1. Trimming cost V 1 base and J 7 bases; bases outside gene matches: 3. Germline V gene sequence: CDR1 GTSNPN, CDR2 SVGIG (reference sequence). The CDR3 is made up of 12 amino acids. As DNA, the CDR3 is TGTGCCTGGAGTGAACAGGGGTTTGAAGCTTTCTTT. This sequence encodes CAWSEQGFEAFF.

V is TRBV7-2 and J is TRBJ2-1; TRBD2 agrees at 12 bases. V dropped 3 bases and J dropped 0; count of bases not matched to a gene: 0. Germline lookup yields CDR1 SGHTA and CDR2 FQGNSA. This CDR3 has 16 amino acids. CDR3 sequence reads: CASSLTSGGSYNEQFF. The DNA of the CDR3 is TGTGCCAGCAGCTTGACTAGCGGGGGCTCCTACAATGAGCAGTTCTTC.

The rearrangement uses TRBV7-8 and TRBJ2-2; D not certain. The CDR3 runs 14 residues. Trimming cost V 5 bases and J 2 bases, with 9 bases left between them. The germline CDR1 and CDR2 sequences are SGHVS and FQNEAQ. Here the CDR3 DNA reads TGTGCCAGCAGCCTGACACCTAACACCGGGGAGCTGTTTTTT. This translates into CASSLTPNTGELFF.

The chain employs TRBV29-1 and TRBJ1-1, with 8 nucleotides matching TRBD1. Trimming removed 6 bases from V and 5 bases from J; junction bases left unmatched: 11. This CDR3 spans 14 amino acids. Germline-derived CDR1 and CDR2 are SQVTM and ANQGSEA. CDR3 coding DNA: TGCAGCGTCCTTGGGACAGGCGGAGGGACTGAAGCTTTCTTT. Translating gives CSVLGTGGGTEAFF.

V is TRBV7-8 and J is TRBJ1-6; D unresolved. Germline V gene lookup returns CDR1 SGHVS and CDR2 FQNEAQ. Between the trimmed V and J ends, which lost 1 base and 1 base, there was a span of 5 bases. The CDR3 covers 15 residues. The CDR3 bases are TGTGCCAGCAGCTTAGGGGGATCCTATAATTCACCCCTCCACTTT. Its protein is CASSLGGSYNSPLHF. Complete variable domain (other parts from reference TRBV7-8 and TRBJ1-6): GAGVSQSPRYKVAKRGQDVALRCDPISGHVSLFWYQQALGQGPEFLTYFQNEAQLDKSGLPSDRFFAERPEGSVSTLKIQRTQQEDSAVYLCASSLGGSYNSPLHFGNGTRLTVT.

The chain uses TRBV30 and TRBJ2-7, with 9 bases aligning to TRBD2. The germline CDR1 and CDR2 sequences are GTSNPN and SVGIG (reference sequence). The CDR3 runs to 15 residues. J lost 3 bases, V lost 1 base, and 7 bases had no gene match. As DNA, the CDR3 is TGTGCCTGGAGTGCCGGGACTAGCCACGTCTACGAGCAGTACTTC. As protein: CAWSAGTSHVYEQYF. The full variable domain, its missing parts supplied by reference TRBV30 and TRBJ2-7, is SQTIHQWPATLVQPVGSPLSLECTVEGTSNPNLYWYRQAAGRGLQLLFYSVGIGQISSEVPQNLSASRPQDRQFILSSKKLLLSDSGFYLCAWSAGTSHVYEQYFGPGTRLTVT.

This clone was counted a single time. J is TRBJ1-3 and V is TRBV7-2; TRBD1 matches at 10 bases. In germline, CDR1 is SGHTA, CDR2 FQGNSA. The J segment lost 0 bases and the V segment lost 3 bases, leaving 8 bases of the junction unmatched. The CDR3 has 18 amino acids. CDR3 amino acids: CASSFPGQGPSSGNTIYF. The CDR3 region has the DNA TGTGCCAGCAGCTTCCCGGGACAGGGGCCCTCCTCTGGAAACACCATATATTTT.

This chain connects TRBV7-9 to TRBJ1-1, with a possible D match to TRBD1 (5 bases). The CDR3 is 19 amino acids. Germline lookup yields CDR1 SEHNR and CDR2 FQNEAQ (reference sequence). Trimming cost V 1 base and J 0 bases, with 21 bases left between them. The CDR3 loop reads CASSLGGWDGPHMNTEAFF. Written as DNA, the CDR3 is TGTGCCAGCAGCTTAGGGGGCTGGGACGGACCTCACATGAACACTGAAGCTTTCTTT.

This rearrangement joins TRBV28 to TRBJ1-3; D remains unclear. This CDR3 spans 14 amino acids. In germline, CDR1 is MDHEN, CDR2 SYDVKM. The V gene lost 3 bases and the J gene lost 2 bases, with 8 bases spanning the gap. This chain's CDR3 is CASSFEPTGNTIYF. The CDR3 nucleotides are TGTGCCAGCAGTTTCGAGCCTACTGGAAACACCATATATTTT.

The rearrangement links TRBV9 to TRBJ1-1; D is ambiguous. The germline CDR1 and CDR2 sequences are SGDLS and YYNGEE. V lost 0 bases and J 8 bases, leaving 20 bases between the germline ends. The length of the CDR3 is 16 residues. The chain's CDR3 is CASSVGWARGFGEAFF. The CDR3 DNA follows: TGTGCCAGCAGCGTAGGTTGGGCCCGAGGGTTTGGGGAAGCTTTCTTT.

The V call is TRBV5-4, the J call TRBJ1-1; no clear D. This CDR3 is 14 amino acids long. CDR1 and CDR2 (germline): SGHNT, YYREEE (reference sequence). Trimming took 1 base from V and 6 from J, leaving 13 bases between them. CDR3 sequence reads: CASSLQEVAAEAFF. CDR3 nucleotides: TGTGCCAGCAGCTTGCAGGAGGTGGCGGCTGAAGCTTTCTTT.

A single count supports this clone. The CDR3 region has the DNA TGTGCCAGCAGCTTAATTTCGCAGGGGGCGGTATACGAGCAGTACTTC. It encodes CASSLISQGAVYEQYF. The rearrangement joins TRBV11-3 to TRBJ2-7; 8 bases line up with TRBD1. The V and J ends lost 2 bases and 4 bases, in that order; junction bases with no gene match: 10. This CDR3 is built from 16 residues. Per germline, CDR1 SGHNT and CDR2 YENEEA.

Concerning this clone itself: An end of the junction does not agree with germline; a read error may underlie this. The rearrangement joins TRBV11-2 to TRBJ1-2, with TRBD1 matching 7 bases. The CDR3 is 15 amino acids. Germline V lookup: CDR1 SGHAT, CDR2 FQNNGV. CDR3 region: CASSLAGTAGYGYTF. For the CDR3, the DNA is TGTGCCAGCAGTTTAGCCGGGACAGCAGGCTATGGCTACACCTTC.

This clone was detected only once. This chain joins TRBV7-9 and TRBJ2-5; D is undetermined. The CDR3 contains 14 residues. From germline, CDR1 is SEHNR and CDR2 FQNEAQ (reference sequence). The germline V and J ends were trimmed by 3 bases and 5 bases, with 13 bases remaining between them. DNA of the CDR3: TGTGCCAGCAGCTTTGATCAACCCAAGGAGACCCAGTACTTC. It encodes CASSFDQPKETQYF.

The chain has TRBV25-1 and TRBJ2-2; no reliable D call. This CDR3 has 12 amino acids. From germline, CDR1 is MGHDK and CDR2 SYGVNS. V was trimmed by 8 bases and J by 0 bases, leaving 4 bases between them. This CDR3 reads CASSTNTGELFF. DNA for the CDR3: TGTGCCAGCTCCACGAACACCGGGGAGCTGTTTTTT.

V is TRBV24-1 and J is TRBJ2-1; D may correspond to TRBD1 or TRBD2 (5 bases each). There are 15 residues in the CDR3. Germline V CDR1 and CDR2: KGHDR, SFDVKD. V lost 5 bases and J lost 1, with 11 bases in between. CDR3 residues: CATSGGAGSYNEQFF. DNA for the CDR3: TGTGCCACCAGTGGAGGGGCAGGGTCCTACAATGAGCAGTTCTTC.